A selection of T cell receptor beta chains follows, all from one sample in a study of OX40 agonist ivuxolimab in advanced cancers. TCRdb's copy holds only in-frame clones and misses some; the assay was immunoSEQ multiplex PCR. The sample holds over 65,000 clones; around 93% are singletons and the top ten take roughly 9.6%. The source material was CD4+ or CD8+ T cells sorted from blood, sampled in a trial of the OX40 agonist ivuxolimab. These receptors came from an adult with an advanced solid tumor such as melanoma, head and neck, liver or kidney cancer. Both conserved end residues are part of each CDR3. D genes are given only for firm matches. The listing skips clone size in some rows; elsewhere it reads once, few, many or a size class.

cdr3_length	d_call	v_call	clone_size	j_call	cdr3_nt	cdr3_aa
15	NA	TRBV4-3	once	TRBJ1-2	TGCGCCAGCAGCCAAGACCGACAGGTCCTCTATGGCTACACCTTC	CASSQDRQVLYGYTF
15	NA	TRBV9	few	TRBJ1-1	TGTGCCAGCAGCGTAGTGGGTCGGTTGAGCACTGAAGCTTTCTTT	CASSVVGRLSTEAFF
15	NA	TRBV27	once	TRBJ1-1	TGTGCCAGCAGCCTAGGAAGAGGAGGGAACACTGAAGCTTTCTTT	CASSLGRGGNTEAFF
15	TRBD1	TRBV29-1	NA	TRBJ1-2	TGCAGCGTTGAGGTCAGGGGGGTAACGTACTATGGCTACACCTTC	CSVEVRGVTYYGYTF
14	TRBD2	TRBV5-4	NA	TRBJ2-7	TGTGCCAGCAGCTTGGTCCAGGGACTAACCGAGCAGTACTTC	CASSLVQGLTEQYF
15	TRBD2	TRBV15	NA	TRBJ2-7	TGTGCCACCAGCCCCCGGGGGGTCGGTTTCTACGAGCAGTACTTC	CATSPRGVGFYEQYF
14	TRBD2	TRBV19	NA	TRBJ2-7	TGTGCCAGTACCCCGGGGCGGGGGGCCTACGAGCAGTACTTC	CASTPGRGAYEQYF
14	NA	TRBV5-1	NA	TRBJ1-1	TGCGCCAGCAGCCCCTCAGGGGTGGTCACTGAAGCTTTCTTT	CASSPSGVVTEAFF
13	NA	TRBV5-4	NA	TRBJ2-7	TGTGCCAGCAGCTTTGGAGGGGAGGACGAGCAGTACTTC	CASSFGGEDEQYF
14	NA	TRBV19	NA	TRBJ1-2	TGTGCCAGTAGTATCTTAGGTGATCCACCTGGCTACACCTTC	CASSILGDPPGYTF
13	NA	TRBV19	NA	TRBJ2-1	TGTGCCAGTAGTTCCAGGGGAGGCAATGAGCAGTTCTTC	CASSSRGGNEQFF
14	NA	TRBV27	NA	TRBJ1-2	TGTGCCAGCAGTACATTCCGGACAGCCTATGGCTACACCTTC	CASSTFRTAYGYTF
16	TRBD1	TRBV2	once	TRBJ1-6	TGTGCCAGCAGGACCCACCGCAGGGGGCTGGAATCACCCCTCCACTTT	CASRTHRRGLESPLHF
17	NA	TRBV7-6	NA	TRBJ2-3	TGTGCCAGCAGCTTAGGGGGAGTCCTGGTAAGCACAGATACGCAGTATTTT	CASSLGGVLVSTDTQYF
16	NA	TRBV11-1	NA	TRBJ2-1	TGTGCCAGCAGCTTAGGGGCCGCGATTCCGGCCAATGAGCAGTTCTTC	CASSLGAAIPANEQFF
14	NA	TRBV6-5	NA	TRBJ1-2	TGTGCCAGCAGTGACGGGTTCCCGAAGGATGGCTACACCTTC	CASSDGFPKDGYTF
14	NA	TRBV11-2	NA	TRBJ2-7	TGTGCCAGCAGCTTATATCGAGAAGTGCCCATGCAGTACTTC	CASSLYREVPMQYF
16	NA	TRBV4-2	NA	TRBJ2-1	TGTGCCAGCAGCCAAATACAGCCGGGGCTCACCTATGAGCAGTTCTTC	CASSQIQPGLTYEQFF
15	NA	TRBV13	NA	TRBJ1-6	TGTGCCAGCAGCGCTGGACGGATCTATAATTCACCCCTCCACTTT	CASSAGRIYNSPLHF
15	NA	TRBV6-5	NA	TRBJ2-2	TGTGCCAGCAGTTACTCTAGGGGTTCTACCGGGGAGCTGTTTTTT	CASSYSRGSTGELFF
15	TRBD2	TRBV27	NA	TRBJ2-1	TGTGCCAGCAGTAGCGGGACGGACTCCTACAATGAGCAGTTCTTC	CASSSGTDSYNEQFF
12	NA	TRBV5-1	NA	TRBJ1-2	TGCTCCCCGGGGCGGACTAACTATGGCTACACCTTC	CSPGRTNYGYTF
14	NA	TRBV5-1	NA	TRBJ2-1	TGCGCCAGCAGCCCCTCGGGCGGTTACAATGAGCAGTTCTTC	CASSPSGGYNEQFF
16	NA	TRBV5-6	NA	TRBJ2-6	TGTGCCAGCAGCGAGGACAGCCTCTCTGGGGCCAACGTCCTGACTTTC	CASSEDSLSGANVLTF
16	TRBD1	TRBV7-6	NA	TRBJ1-1	TGTGCCAGCAGCCTTGGACAGGAAATTATGAACACTGAAGCTTTCTTT	CASSLGQEIMNTEAFF
15	NA	TRBV7-8	NA	TRBJ2-7	TGTGCCAGCAGCTACGAGGTTGGCGGGTCCTACGAGCAGTACTTC	CASSYEVGGSYEQYF
15	NA	TRBV23-1	once	TRBJ2-5	TGCGCCAGCAGGTACCGGAGAGCGGGTCCAGAGACCCAGTACTTC	CASRYRRAGPETQYF
17	TRBD1	TRBV7-9	NA	TRBJ1-4	TGTGCCAGCAGCCCCAACCCACAGGGGGCGGAGGATGAAAAACTGTTTTTT	CASSPNPQGAEDEKLFF
15	NA	TRBV5-4	NA	TRBJ2-5	TGTGCCAGCAGCTTGGAAACACGCCCTTACGAGACCCAGTACTTC	CASSLETRPYETQYF
14	NA	TRBV11-2	NA	TRBJ2-1	TGTGCCAGCAGCTTAGATTCGGGGGACAATGAGCAGTTCTTC	CASSLDSGDNEQFF
14	NA	TRBV30	NA	TRBJ1-6	TGTGCCTGGAGTGAGGGCAGGGGAAAATCACCCCTCCACTTT	CAWSEGRGKSPLHF
14	TRBD1	TRBV5-6	NA	TRBJ1-2	TGTGCCAGCAGCTCGGACAGGGTGGACTATGGCTACACCTTC	CASSSDRVDYGYTF
13	TRBD1	TRBV29-1	NA	TRBJ1-2	TGCAGCGCCCGGGACAGGGAACACTATGGCTACACCTTC	CSARDREHYGYTF
15	TRBD1	TRBV4-1	NA	TRBJ2-7	TGCGCCAGCAGCCAGCCGGGACAGAGGTCCTACGAGCAGTACTTC	CASSQPGQRSYEQYF
16	TRBD1	TRBV13	NA	TRBJ2-4	TGTGCCAGCAGCTTAGGAGGGACAGGGGGCGCGTACATTCAGTACTTC	CASSLGGTGGAYIQYF
16	TRBD2	TRBV27	NA	TRBJ2-5	TGTGCCAGCAGCCTCGGACTAGCGGGGGGACAAGAGACCCAGTACTTC	CASSLGLAGGQETQYF
16	TRBD1	TRBV5-1	NA	TRBJ2-7	TGCGCCAGCAGCTATTCCGGGACAGGGGTCTCCTACGAGCAGTACTTC	CASSYSGTGVSYEQYF
12	NA	TRBV11-2	NA	TRBJ2-7	TGTGCCAGCAGTTTTGGGGGGAGTCTTCGGGACTTC	CASSFGGSLRDF
15	TRBD2	TRBV13	NA	TRBJ2-5	TGTGCCAGCAGCTATGGGACTAGCGGGGGAAAGACCCAGTACTTC	CASSYGTSGGKTQYF
13	NA	TRBV6-6	NA	TRBJ2-1	TGTGCCAGCAGTGGGACTGAGTGGAATGAGCAGTTCTTC	CASSGTEWNEQFF
12	TRBD1	TRBV29-1	once	TRBJ1-1	TGCAGCGTTGCCACAGGGGGCACTGAAGCTTTCTTT	CSVATGGTEAFF